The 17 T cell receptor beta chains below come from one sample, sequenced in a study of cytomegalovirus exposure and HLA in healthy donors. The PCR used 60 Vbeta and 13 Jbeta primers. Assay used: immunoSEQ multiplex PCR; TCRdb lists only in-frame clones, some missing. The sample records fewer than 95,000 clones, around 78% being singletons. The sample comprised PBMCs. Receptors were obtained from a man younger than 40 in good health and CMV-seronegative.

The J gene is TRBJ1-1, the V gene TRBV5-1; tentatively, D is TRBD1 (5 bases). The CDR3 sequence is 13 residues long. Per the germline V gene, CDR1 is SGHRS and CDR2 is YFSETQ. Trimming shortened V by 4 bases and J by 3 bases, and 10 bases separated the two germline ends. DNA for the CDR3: TGCGCCAGCAGCCGCAGGGAGGACACTGAAGCTTTCTTT. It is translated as CASSRREDTEAFF.

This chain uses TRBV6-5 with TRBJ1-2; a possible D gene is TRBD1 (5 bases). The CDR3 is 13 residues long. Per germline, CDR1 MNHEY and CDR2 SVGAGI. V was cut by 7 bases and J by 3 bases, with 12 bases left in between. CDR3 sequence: CASKDSHYYGYTF. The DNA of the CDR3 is TGTGCCAGCAAAGACAGCCATTACTATGGCTACACCTTC.

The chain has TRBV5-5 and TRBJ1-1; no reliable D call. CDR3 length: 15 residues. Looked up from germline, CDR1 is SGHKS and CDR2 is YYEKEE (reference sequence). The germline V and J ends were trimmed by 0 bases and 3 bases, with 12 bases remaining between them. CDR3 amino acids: CASSLDAGSYTEAFF. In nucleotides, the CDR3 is TGTGCCAGCAGCTTGGATGCGGGATCGTACACTGAAGCTTTCTTT.

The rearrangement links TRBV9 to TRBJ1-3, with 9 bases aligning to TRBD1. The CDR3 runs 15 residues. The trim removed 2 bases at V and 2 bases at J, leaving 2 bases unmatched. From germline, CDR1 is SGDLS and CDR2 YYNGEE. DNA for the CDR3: TGTGCCAGCAGCGTTGGGACAGGGACTGGAAACACCATATATTTT. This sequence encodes CASSVGTGTGNTIYF.

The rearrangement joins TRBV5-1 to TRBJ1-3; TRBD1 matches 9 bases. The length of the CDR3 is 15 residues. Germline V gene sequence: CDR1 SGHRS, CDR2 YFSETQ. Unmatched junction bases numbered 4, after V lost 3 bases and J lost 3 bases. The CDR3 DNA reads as TGCGCCAGCAGCTCCGGGACAGGGTTTGGAAACACCATATATTTT. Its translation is CASSSGTGFGNTIYF.

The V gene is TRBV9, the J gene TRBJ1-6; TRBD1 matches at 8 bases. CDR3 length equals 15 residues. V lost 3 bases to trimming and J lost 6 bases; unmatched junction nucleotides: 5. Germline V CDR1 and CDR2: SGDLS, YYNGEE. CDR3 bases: TGTGCCAGCAGCGCAGGGGGCGCGCGTAATTCACCCCTCCACTTT. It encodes CASSAGGARNSPLHF.

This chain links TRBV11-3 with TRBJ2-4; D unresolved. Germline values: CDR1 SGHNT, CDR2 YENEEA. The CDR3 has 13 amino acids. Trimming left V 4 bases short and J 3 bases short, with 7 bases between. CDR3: CASSSPGKNIQYF. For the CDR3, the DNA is TGTGCCAGCAGCTCCCCGGGCAAAAACATTCAGTACTTC.

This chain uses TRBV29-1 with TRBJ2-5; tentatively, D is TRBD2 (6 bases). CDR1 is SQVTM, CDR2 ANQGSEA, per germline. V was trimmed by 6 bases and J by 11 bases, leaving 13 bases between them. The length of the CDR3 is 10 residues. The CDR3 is CSVSSGEQYF. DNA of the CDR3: TGCAGCGTGTCGTCGGGGGAGCAGTACTTC.

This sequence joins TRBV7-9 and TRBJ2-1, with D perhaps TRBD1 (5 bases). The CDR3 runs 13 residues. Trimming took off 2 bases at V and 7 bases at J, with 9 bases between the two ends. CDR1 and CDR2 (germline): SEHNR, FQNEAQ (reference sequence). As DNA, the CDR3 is TGTGCCAGCAGCTTACTGGACAATAATGAGCAGTTCTTC. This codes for CASSLLDNNEQFF.

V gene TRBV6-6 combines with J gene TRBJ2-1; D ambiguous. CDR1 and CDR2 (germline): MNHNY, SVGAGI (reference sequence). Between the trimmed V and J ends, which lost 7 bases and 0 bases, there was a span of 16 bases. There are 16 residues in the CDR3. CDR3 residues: CASTLGRKSSYNEQFF. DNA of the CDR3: TGTGCCAGCACCCTCGGCAGGAAGAGCTCCTACAATGAGCAGTTCTTC.

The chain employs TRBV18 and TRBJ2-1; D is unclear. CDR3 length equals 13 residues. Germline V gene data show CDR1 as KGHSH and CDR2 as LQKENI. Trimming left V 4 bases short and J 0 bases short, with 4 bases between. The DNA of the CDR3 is TGTGCCAGCTCACTTAGCTCCTACAATGAGCAGTTCTTC. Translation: CASSLSSYNEQFF.

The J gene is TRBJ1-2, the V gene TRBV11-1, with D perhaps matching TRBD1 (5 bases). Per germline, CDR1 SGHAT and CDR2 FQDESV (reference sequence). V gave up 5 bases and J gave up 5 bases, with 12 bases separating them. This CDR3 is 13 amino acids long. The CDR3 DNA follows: TGTGCCAGCAGCCCGGGACTGATTTATGGCTACACCTTC. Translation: CASSPGLIYGYTF.

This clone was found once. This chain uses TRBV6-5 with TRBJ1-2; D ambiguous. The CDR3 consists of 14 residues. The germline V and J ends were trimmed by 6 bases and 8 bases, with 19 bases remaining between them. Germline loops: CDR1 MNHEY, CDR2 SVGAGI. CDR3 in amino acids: CASRSNTGGTGYTF. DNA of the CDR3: TGTGCCAGCAGATCTAACACCGGAGGTACGGGCTACACCTTC.

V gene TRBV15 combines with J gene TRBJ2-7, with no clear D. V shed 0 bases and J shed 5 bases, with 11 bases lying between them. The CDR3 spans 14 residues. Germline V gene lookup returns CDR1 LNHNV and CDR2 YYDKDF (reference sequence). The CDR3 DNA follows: TGTGCCACCAGCAGAGAGGTGGCCCAGGACGAGCAGTACTTC. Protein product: CATSREVAQDEQYF.

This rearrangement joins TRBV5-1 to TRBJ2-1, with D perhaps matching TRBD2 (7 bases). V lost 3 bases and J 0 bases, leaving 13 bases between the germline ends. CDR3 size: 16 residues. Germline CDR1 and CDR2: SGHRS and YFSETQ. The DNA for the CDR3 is TGCGCCAGCAGCTGGCGCGGGGGCAGCTCCTACAATGAGCAGTTCTTC. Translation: CASSWRGGSSYNEQFF. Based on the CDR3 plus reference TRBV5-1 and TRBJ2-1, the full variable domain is KAGVTQTPRYLIKTRGQQVTLSCSPISGHRSVSWYQQTPGQGLQFLFEYFSETQRNKGNFPGRFSGRQFSNSRSEMNVSTLELGDSALYLCASSWRGGSSYNEQFFGPGTRLTVL.

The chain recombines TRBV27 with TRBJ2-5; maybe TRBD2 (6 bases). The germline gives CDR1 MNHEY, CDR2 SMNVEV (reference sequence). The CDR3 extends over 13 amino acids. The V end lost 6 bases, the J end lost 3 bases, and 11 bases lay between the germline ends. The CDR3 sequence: CASRVEGEETQYF. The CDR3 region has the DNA TGTGCCAGCAGGGTGGAGGGAGAAGAGACCCAGTACTTC.

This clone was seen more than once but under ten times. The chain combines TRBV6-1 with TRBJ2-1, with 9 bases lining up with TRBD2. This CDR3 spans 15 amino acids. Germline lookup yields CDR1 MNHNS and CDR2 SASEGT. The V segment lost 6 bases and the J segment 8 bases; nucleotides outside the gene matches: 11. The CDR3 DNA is TGTGCCAGCAGATCTAGCGGGGCGTCAATTGATGAGCAGTTCTTC. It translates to CASRSSGASIDEQFF.